This TCR beta chain stems from a study of shared clonotypes between healthy human individuals. Study-wide points: Rarefaction revealed incomplete sorted-subset sequencing despite large depth.

With V trimmed by 7 bases and J by 6 bases, 6 bases remained unmatched. This CDR3 has 13 amino acids. CDR1 and CDR2 (germline): MNHEY, SMNVEV (reference sequence). The input for sorted-subset replicate PCRs was around 0.2 ug DNA, about 29,000 T cell genomes. Profiled with immunoSEQ multiplex PCR; TCRdb holds only in-frame clones, not every one. Counted here are around 600,000 clones, more than 95% occurring once; the ten biggest clones make up roughly 0.05%. In its sample, this clone was seen a few times. The target antigen is unknown. The V and J genes are TRBV27 and TRBJ1-2, with 9 nucleotides matching TRBD1. The origin of this receptor is a woman aged 25-40 years in good health. The sample taken for sequencing was naive CD4+ T cells sorted from blood. The subset: CD45RA+ positively selected. The CDR3 sequence: CASTWGQGHGYTF. The CDR3 DNA reads TGTGCCAGCACCTGGGGACAGGGACATGGCTACACCTTC.